Shown below are 25 T cell receptor beta chains from a single sample sequenced in a study of cytomegalovirus exposure and HLA in healthy donors. Primers for the PCR totalled 60 Vbeta and 13 Jbeta. Libraries were prepared by immunoSEQ multiplex PCR; TCRdb keeps only in-frame clonotypes and omits some of them. The sample shows some 150,000 clones, approximately 79% of them seen only once. Material: PBMCs. These receptors all come from a male donor in good health and CMV-seronegative.

In the case of this clone: One end of the junction fails to match germline, which may point to a read error. This sequence joins TRBV7-9 and TRBJ1-1; maybe TRBD1 (5 bases). Germline V gene data show CDR1 as SEHNR and CDR2 as FQNEAQ (reference sequence). The CDR3 has 13 residues. The CDR3 DNA reads TGTTCCAGCAGCTTGGGGGGGAGCACTGAAGCTTTCTTT. This gives the protein CSSSLGGSTEAFF. Full variable domain (remainder filled in from reference TRBV7-9 and TRBJ1-1): DTGVSQNPRHKITKRGQNVTFRCDPISEHNRLYWYRQTLGQGPEFLTYFQNEAQLEKSRLLSDRFSAERPKGSFSTLEIQRTEQGDSAMYLCSSSLGGSTEAFFGQGTRLTVV.

The chain uses TRBV25-1 and TRBJ1-2; 7 nucleotides match TRBD1. V lost 4 bases, J lost 5 bases, and 1 base stayed unmatched. The CDR3 is made up of 12 amino acids. The germline V gene has CDR1 MGHDK and CDR2 SYGVNS. In DNA, the CDR3 is TGTGCCAGCAGTGGGGACAGATATGGCTACACCTTC. Protein: CASSGDRYGYTF.

The J gene is TRBJ2-3, the V gene TRBV12-5, with TRBD2 as a possible D gene (5 bases). The CDR3 consists of 16 residues. Germline CDR1 is LGHNT and CDR2 is FRNRAP. The V end was cut by 7 bases, the J end by 5 bases, with 22 bases between. The CDR3: CASALEAVRVGDTQYF. CDR3 in DNA: TGTGCTAGTGCCTTGGAGGCCGTGCGGGTGGGAGATACGCAGTATTTT.

The chain carries TRBV30 and TRBJ1-1; D is ambiguous. The CDR3 totals 14 residues. V lost 3 bases and J lost 5, with 16 bases in between. Germline assignment: CDR1 GTSNPN and CDR2 SVGIG (reference sequence). In nucleotides, the CDR3 is TGTGCCTGGAGGGATCCGGGGAAACAGACTGAAGCTTTCTTT. This codes for CAWRDPGKQTEAFF.

This chain uses TRBV5-1 with TRBJ2-3, with 7 bases identical to TRBD2. There are 15 residues in the CDR3. Trimming removed 3 bases from V and 6 bases from J; junction bases left unmatched: 10. Looked up from germline, CDR1 is SGHRS and CDR2 is YFSETQ. CDR3 sequence (DNA): TGCGCCAGCAGCTCAACCGGGACTACCGGTGATACGCAGTATTTT. It translates to CASSSTGTTGDTQYF.

The rearrangement uses TRBV11-2 and TRBJ1-4; TRBD1 agrees at 10 bases. CDR1 and CDR2 from the germline V gene are SGHAT and FQNNGV. The junction had 3 bases not matched to a gene; V was cut back by 0 bases and J by 8 bases. This CDR3 region has 15 residues. The CDR3 sequence is CASSLDGDRGEKLFF. CDR3 nucleotide sequence: TGTGCCAGCAGCTTAGATGGGGACAGGGGCGAAAAACTGTTTTTT. The full variable domain, with the rest looked up from reference TRBV11-2 and TRBJ1-4, is EAGVAQSPRYKIIEKRQSVAFWCNPISGHATLYWYQQILGQGPKLLIQFQNNGVVDDSQLPKDRFSAERLKGVDSTLKIQPAKLEDSAVYLCASSLDGDRGEKLFFGSGTQLSVL.

V and J are TRBV5-1 and TRBJ2-1; D might be TRBD2 (6 bases). Germline V gene lookup returns CDR1 SGHRS and CDR2 YFSETQ. This CDR3 spans 16 amino acids. Trimming left V 4 bases short and J 4 bases short, with 18 bases between. CDR3 sequence reads: CASSPTGEPDYNEQFF. CDR3 coding DNA: TGCGCCAGCAGCCCCACGGGGGAACCGGATTACAATGAGCAGTTCTTC. Supplemented by reference TRBV5-1 and TRBJ2-1, the full variable domain reads KAGVTQTPRYLIKTRGQQVTLSCSPISGHRSVSWYQQTPGQGLQFLFEYFSETQRNKGNFPGRFSGRQFSNSRSEMNVSTLELGDSALYLCASSPTGEPDYNEQFFGPGTRLTVL.

The chain is built from TRBV19 and TRBJ1-1; tentative D call: TRBD1 (6 bases). V gave up 6 bases and J gave up 6 bases, with 8 bases separating them. The germline gives CDR1 LNHDA, CDR2 SQIVND (reference sequence). The length of the CDR3 is 11 residues. The CDR3 here is CASRQGPEAFF. The CDR3 DNA reads as TGTGCCAGTAGACAGGGTCCTGAAGCTTTCTTT.

V gene TRBV25-1 combines with J gene TRBJ2-7; D is perhaps TRBD1 (6 bases). The germline CDR1 and CDR2 sequences are MGHDK and SYGVNS. There are 14 residues in the CDR3. V shed 4 bases and J shed 6 bases, with 16 bases lying between them. The CDR3 sequence is CASSAYRVMGEQYF. The CDR3 region has the DNA TGTGCCAGCAGTGCCTACAGGGTGATGGGCGAGCAGTACTTC.

The V gene is TRBV6-4, the J gene TRBJ2-6, with 9 bases identical to TRBD2. From germline, CDR1 is MRHNA and CDR2 SNTAGT. J lost 0 bases, V lost 1 base, and 4 bases had no gene match. The CDR3 consists of 18 residues. CDR3 residues: CASSDWRGGHSGANVLTF. The CDR3 DNA reads as TGTGCCAGCAGTGACTGGCGGGGGGGCCACTCTGGGGCCAACGTCCTGACTTTC.

The V and J genes are TRBV2 and TRBJ1-6; 7 nucleotides agree with TRBD1. The CDR3 runs 14 residues. The germline gives CDR1 SNHLY, CDR2 FYNNEI. Unmatched junction bases numbered 6, after V lost 9 bases and J lost 4 bases. The CDR3 is CASGQATYNSPLHF. As DNA, the CDR3 is TGTGCCAGTGGACAGGCGACTTATAATTCACCCCTCCACTTT.

The V call is TRBV7-8, the J call TRBJ2-7; 9 nucleotides agree with TRBD1. Trimming took 5 bases from V and 7 from J; bases not matched to a gene: 15. The CDR3 consists of 16 residues. Germline V gives CDR1 SGHVS, CDR2 FQNEAQ. For the CDR3, the DNA is TGTGCCAGCAGCCCTAGGGCGTCGGACAGGGGTGAGGAGCAGTACTTC. It codes for CASSPRASDRGEEQYF.

The gene calls are TRBV6-1 and TRBJ2-7; the D gene is possibly TRBD2 (5 bases). This CDR3 region has 14 residues. Germline V gene lookup returns CDR1 MNHNS and CDR2 SASEGT. The germline V and J ends were trimmed by 1 base and 6 bases, with 13 bases remaining between them. CDR3 nucleotide sequence: TGTGCCAGCAGTGAAGTTAGAGGGCTAGGCGAGCAGTACTTC. Translation gives CASSEVRGLGEQYF.

This chain joins TRBV14 and TRBJ2-1, with D possibly matching TRBD1 (6 bases). Trimming left V 0 bases short and J 2 bases short, with 8 bases between. Germline V gene data show CDR1 as SGHDN and CDR2 as FVKESK. This CDR3 region has 15 residues. Written as DNA, the CDR3 is TGTGCCAGCAGCCAAGACAGGGGTCCCTACAATGAGCAGTTCTTC. This gives the protein CASSQDRGPYNEQFF. Full variable domain (outside the CDR3, taken from reference TRBV14 and TRBJ2-1): EAGVTQFPSHSVIEKGQTVTLRCDPISGHDNLYWYRRVMGKEIKFLLHFVKESKQDESGMPNNRFLAERTGGTYSTLKVQPAELEDSGVYFCASSQDRGPYNEQFFGPGTRLTVL.

This chain connects TRBV5-5 to TRBJ1-2; D is perhaps TRBD1 (5 bases). Germline-derived CDR1 and CDR2 are SGHKS and YYEKEE (reference sequence). The CDR3 consists of 13 residues. Trimming pared 2 bases from V and 6 bases from J, leaving 11 bases between. CDR3 in amino acids: CASSFAGQNGYTF. The CDR3 nucleotides read TGTGCCAGCAGCTTCGCAGGGCAAAATGGCTACACCTTC.

The J gene is TRBJ2-4, the V gene TRBV10-1, with TRBD1 identical over 7 bases. The CDR3 length is 13 residues. The V gene end was trimmed by 5 bases and the J gene end by 5 bases; junction bases not matched to a gene: 3. In germline, CDR1 is WNHNN, CDR2 SYGVQD (reference sequence). CDR3 sequence reads: CASSRQGQNIQYF. CDR3 coding DNA: TGCGCCAGCAGTCGACAGGGACAAAACATTCAGTACTTC.

This clone was detected only a few times. At one end, the junction sequence differs from germline, possibly due to a read error. The CDR3: CASRLEGRVYLPLHF. CDR3 bases: TGTGCCAGCAGATTAGAGGGCAGGGTCTATTTACCCCTCCACTTT. The V and J genes are TRBV7-8 and TRBJ1-6; D may be TRBD1 (5 bases). CDR3 length: 15 residues. Germline lookup yields CDR1 SGHVS and CDR2 FQNEAQ.

The rearrangement links TRBV7-9 to TRBJ1-1, with D possibly matching TRBD1 (6 bases). This CDR3 is 16 amino acids long. Trimming took 5 bases from V and 4 from J, leaving 20 bases between them. Germline values: CDR1 SEHNR, CDR2 FQNEAQ (reference sequence). As DNA, the CDR3 is TGTGCCAGCAGCGCACTAACAGGGTACGGAGGCACTGAAGCTTTCTTT. Residues: CASSALTGYGGTEAFF.

The chain combines TRBV29-1 with TRBJ2-5; tentatively, D is TRBD1 (5 bases). The CDR3 runs 12 residues. Trimming stripped 4 bases from V and 5 bases from J, with 11 bases between. The V gene's germline CDR1 is SQVTM and CDR2 ANQGSEA. In DNA, the CDR3 is TGCAGCGTTGGGGGCTTCAGGGAGACCCAGTACTTC. Translating it yields CSVGGFRETQYF.

This sequence joins TRBV30 and TRBJ2-3; 10 bases fit TRBD2. Germline trimming cut 5 bases from V and 3 bases from J; bases unmatched to any gene: 2. In germline, CDR1 is GTSNPN, CDR2 SVGIG (reference sequence). The CDR3 has 13 amino acids. The CDR3 loop is CAWERGGTDTQYF. In nucleotides, the CDR3 is TGTGCCTGGGAGCGGGGGGGAACAGATACGCAGTATTTT.

The chain couples TRBV2 to TRBJ2-5, with D hard to call. The CDR3 consists of 14 residues. The germline V and J ends were trimmed by 4 bases and 3 bases, with 12 bases remaining between them. Germline V CDR1 and CDR2: SNHLY, FYNNEI. CDR3 in amino acids: CASSGTLREETQYF. The CDR3 bases are TGTGCCAGCAGTGGAACTCTCCGTGAAGAGACCCAGTACTTC.

This clone was observed a single time. The chain combines TRBV7-2 with TRBJ1-2; 9 positions agree with TRBD1. After removal of 6 bases from V and 6 bases from J, the junction contained 11 bases not matched to a gene. This CDR3 has 15 amino acids. Germline V lookup: CDR1 SGHTA, CDR2 FQGNSA. CDR3 DNA: TGTGCCAGCAGAATCCGGGACAGGGTGTGGGATGGCTACACCTTC. Protein: CASRIRDRVWDGYTF.

This clone was counted a single time. The genes are TRBV5-8 and TRBJ2-1; D not certain. Germline assignment: CDR1 SGHTS and CDR2 YDEGEE. V lost 0 bases and J 0 bases, leaving 10 bases between the germline ends. This CDR3 has 16 residues. The CDR3 sequence: CASSLELYSSYNEQFF. The CDR3, as DNA: TGTGCCAGCAGCTTGGAACTGTACAGCTCCTACAATGAGCAGTTCTTC. Looking up the rest from reference TRBV5-8 and TRBJ2-1 gives the full variable domain: EAGVTQSPTHLIKTRGQQATLRCSPISGHTSVYWYQQALGLGLQFLLWYDEGEERNRGNFPPRFSGRQFPNYSSELNVNALELEDSALYLCASSLELYSSYNEQFFGPGTRLTVL.

V gene TRBV5-6 combines with J gene TRBJ1-1; no reliable D call. The CDR3 loop spans 13 amino acids. The germline CDR1 and CDR2 sequences are SGHDT and YYEEEE. The V end was cut by 1 base, the J end by 4 bases, with 8 bases between. CDR3 nucleotides: TGTGCCAGCAGCTTGTGGGCCGGCACTGAAGCTTTCTTT. Protein: CASSLWAGTEAFF. Using reference TRBV5-6 and TRBJ1-1 for the parts outside the CDR3, the full variable domain is DAGVTQSPTHLIKTRGQQVTLRCSPKSGHDTVSWYQQALGQGPQFIFQYYEEEERQRGNFPDRFSGHQFPNYSSELNVNALLLGDSALYLCASSLWAGTEAFFGQGTRLTVV.

This clone was picked up a small number of times. The CDR3 DNA sequence: TGTGCCAGCAGCAAGAATCCGGGACAGGGGTTCTATGGCTACACCTTC. This encodes CASSKNPGQGFYGYTF. This chain links TRBV11-3 with TRBJ1-2; the match to TRBD1 covers 10 bases. V lost 5 bases and J lost 4; bases outside the gene matches: 10. Germline CDR1 and CDR2: SGHNT and YENEEA. The CDR3 contains 16 residues.